Following are 28 T cell receptor beta chains from one sample sequenced in a study of blood T cells in healthy people across ages. A sample-barcoded 5' primer and a J-beta primer mix were used in a second PCR of about 7 to 11 cycles. Via MiXCR, TCRdb re-called the 5' RACE reads, giving one row per CDR3 protein. Altogether approximately 400,000 distinct CDR3 sequences are present, about 52% being singletons, with the ten largest covering around 53%. The sequenced material came from blood. Receptor source: a man between 60 and 75 years old in good health.

The sample holds a few counts of this clonotype. The gene calls are TRBV20-1 and TRBJ2-1, with 10 bases that match TRBD1. V trimming: 3 bases; J trimming: 5 bases; junction bases outside the gene matches: 4. This CDR3 region has 14 residues. Germline CDR1 is DFQATT and CDR2 is SNEGSKA (reference sequence). CDR3 residues: CSASAGQGDNEQFF. CDR3 DNA sequence: TGCAGTGCTAGTGCAGGACAGGGGGACAATGAGCAGTTCTTC.

This clonotype was seen once. The chain carries TRBV11-2 and TRBJ1-4, with D hard to call. V lost 1 base, J lost 8 bases, and 11 bases lay in between. Per the germline V gene, CDR1 is SGHAT and CDR2 is FQNNGV. There are 14 residues in the CDR3. The CDR3 DNA reads TGTGCCAGCAGCTTAGTGGCGACCCCCGAAAAACTGTTTTTT. This encodes CASSLVATPEKLFF.

V gene TRBV15 combines with J gene TRBJ2-7; TRBD2 is a possible D gene (6 bases). Near its end, the DNA agrees better with TRBJ2-5, so the J call may be wrong. There are 16 residues in the CDR3. CDR1 is LNHNV, CDR2 YYDKDF, per germline (reference sequence). CDR3 residues: CATSRDRGLRQGTQYF. In DNA form, the CDR3 reads TGTGCCACCAGCAGAGATCGGGGACTCAGGCAGGGGACCCAGTACTTC.

The V call is TRBV12-3 or TRBV12-4, the J call TRBJ2-3, with D perhaps TRBD1 or TRBD2 (6 bases each). With 7 bases removed from V and 1 base from J, the gap between germline ends came to 15 bases. The length of the CDR3 is 15 residues. The CDR3 reads CASIRGPLRTDTQYF. The CDR3, as DNA: TGTGCCAGCATCCGGGGGCCCCTTCGCACAGATACGCAGTATTTT.

Concerning this clonotype: The conserved phenylalanine or tryptophan is not found at the CDR3 terminus, so this likely reflects a read error. The CDR3 nucleotides read TGTGCCAGCAGCCCCGCTGGGGGGGGAAAAGAGACCCAGTACTTA. It translates to CASSPAGGGKETQYL. The rearrangement joins TRBV7-2 to TRBJ2-5, with 7 bases fitting TRBD2. The CDR3 has 15 amino acids. V trimming: 5 bases; J trimming: 3 bases; junction bases outside the gene matches: 9. Germline lookup yields CDR1 SGHTA and CDR2 FQGNSA.

The chain uses TRBV18 and TRBJ2-7; D not resolved. The tail of the sequence fits TRBJ2-4 better, so the J call may be wrong. The CDR3 contains 18 residues. The V gene's germline CDR1 is KGHSH and CDR2 LQKENI. The CDR3 region is CASSPPGAQTLAKNIQYF. The CDR3 nucleotides are TGTGCCAGCTCACCACCAGGAGCACAGACACTAGCCAAAAACATTCAGTACTTC.

The chain's CDR3 is CSAPGEVAKNIQYF. The CDR3 bases are TGCAGTGCTCCGGGAGAGGTAGCCAAAAACATTCAGTACTTC. V usage is TRBV20-1 and J usage is TRBJ2-4; possible D gene TRBD2, 6 bases. Germline V CDR1 and CDR2: DFQATT, SNEGSKA (reference sequence). This CDR3 spans 14 amino acids. The germline V and J ends were trimmed by 5 bases and 0 bases, with 11 bases remaining between them.

The chain combines TRBV3-1 with TRBJ2-2; D is uncertain. This CDR3 has 13 residues. Trimming removed 4 bases at V and 6 bases at J, with 9 bases between. In germline, CDR1 is LGHDT, CDR2 YNNKEL (reference sequence). The CDR3 loop reads CASSPSLPGELFF. CDR3 bases: TGTGCCAGCAGCCCGTCCCTCCCCGGGGAGCTGTTTTTT.

The table lists this clonotype with a few counts. This chain links TRBV7-7 with TRBJ2-5; D may be TRBD2 (5 bases). The CDR3 is 13 amino acids. Per germline, CDR1 SSHAT and CDR2 FNYEAQ (reference sequence). CDR3: CASARRGKETQYF. The CDR3, as DNA: TGTGCTAGCGCGAGGAGAGGAAAAGAGACCCAGTACTTC.

This clonotype showed up many times. This sequence may be a read error, since a much larger clone differs from it by one base. The genes are TRBV20-1 and TRBJ2-5; 10 bases map to TRBD1. The V segment lost 0 bases and the J segment 11 bases; nucleotides outside the gene matches: 18. The CDR3 covers 17 residues. CDR1 is DFQATT and CDR2 is SNEGSKA in the germline V gene (reference sequence). DNA for the CDR3: TGCAGTGCTAGAGATCTGGTTATGCCGGGACAGGGGCTTGGGCAGTACTTC. This sequence encodes CSARDLVMPGQGLGQYF.

This clonotype was seen repeatedly, ten times or more. This rearrangement joins TRBV29-1 to TRBJ2-3; 10 bases map to TRBD1. V was clipped by 5 bases and J by 3 bases; unmatched bases: 8. From germline, CDR1 is SQVTM and CDR2 ANQGSEA. The CDR3 is 15 residues long. The CDR3 nucleotides are TGCAGCGTTTCCACCTCGGGACAGGGGACAGATACGCAGTATTTT. It yields the protein CSVSTSGQGTDTQYF.

J is TRBJ2-5 and V is TRBV20-1; 9 bases fit TRBD2. CDR1 DFQATT and CDR2 SNEGSKA come from the germline V gene (reference sequence). The ends lost 7 bases at V and 1 base at J; junction bases unmatched: 7. This CDR3 is built from 14 residues. CDR3 loop: CSVLPRGGQETQYF. The CDR3, as DNA: TGCAGTGTCCTCCCGCGGGGGGGCCAAGAGACCCAGTACTTC.

This clonotype was seen a handful of times. V usage is TRBV4-2 and J usage is TRBJ2-3, with D perhaps given as TRBD1 or TRBD2 (6 bases each). The length of the CDR3 is 14 residues. V lost 5 bases and J lost 1, with 10 bases in between. Germline loops: CDR1 LGHNA, CDR2 YNFKEQ. In DNA, the CDR3 is TGTGCCAGCAGCGGGGGGCGCGGCACAGATACGCAGTATTTT. This translates into CASSGGRGTDTQYF.

The chain carries TRBV30 and TRBJ2-7; D perhaps matches TRBD1 (5 bases). The better agreement between TRBJ2-5 and the DNA end casts doubt on the J call. This CDR3 has 13 amino acids. Germline CDR1 GTSNPN, CDR2 SVGIG (reference sequence). The CDR3 spells CAWSWKGVETQYF. CDR3 DNA: TGTGCCTGGAGTTGGAAAGGGGTAGAGACCCAGTACTTC.

This clonotype was seen only a few times. This sequence joins TRBV7-2 and TRBJ2-7; a possible D gene is TRBD1 (5 bases). Germline CDR1 SGHTA, CDR2 FQGNSA. The CDR3 covers 14 residues. V dropped 1 base and J dropped 5 bases, with 12 bases sitting between them. The CDR3 loop is CASSLGQGFHEQYF. CDR3 DNA: TGTGCCAGCAGCTTAGGGCAGGGATTCCACGAGCAGTACTTC.

This clonotype has a count of ten or more. The chain links TRBV7-3 to TRBJ2-6; 9 nucleotides line up with TRBD1. The CDR3 has 18 residues. Germline assignment: CDR1 SGHTA and CDR2 FQGTGA. V trimming: 1 base; J trimming: 0 bases; junction bases outside the gene matches: 4. The CDR3 protein is CASSLKGQGTSGANVLTF. The DNA of the CDR3 is TGTGCCAGCAGCTTAAAGGGACAGGGCACCTCTGGGGCCAACGTCCTGACTTTC. Combining the CDR3 with reference TRBV7-3 and TRBJ2-6 gives the whole variable domain GAGVSQTPSNKVTEKGKYVELRCDPISGHTALYWYRQSLGQGPEFLIYFQGTGAADDSGLPNDRFFAVRPEGSVSTLKIQRTERGDSAVYLCASSLKGQGTSGANVLTFGAGSRLTVL.

The V gene is TRBV29-1, the J gene TRBJ1-2; tentatively, D is TRBD1 (5 bases). The CDR3 sequence is 13 residues long. Per the germline V gene, CDR1 is SQVTM and CDR2 is ANQGSEA. V was cut by 3 bases and J by 1 base, with 9 bases left in between. The CDR3 DNA is TGCAGCGTTGAGGGGGAGGGTAACTATGGCTACACCTTC. This encodes CSVEGEGNYGYTF.

The chain has TRBV27 and TRBJ2-5; 10 bases line up with TRBD2. The germline V gene has CDR1 MNHEY and CDR2 SMNVEV (reference sequence). V was pared by 4 bases and J by 11 bases, with 19 bases of the junction left unmatched. This CDR3 has 17 residues. The chain's CDR3 is CASSSAVLAGLGNEQYF. DNA for the CDR3: TGTGCCAGCAGTTCTGCTGTACTAGCGGGGCTTGGAAATGAGCAGTACTTC.

V and J are TRBV20-1 and TRBJ2-1; 15 nucleotides line up with TRBD2. V lost 0 bases, J lost 8 bases, and 8 bases stayed unmatched. CDR1 is DFQATT and CDR2 is SNEGSKA in the germline V gene (reference sequence). The CDR3 totals 17 residues. The CDR3 sequence is CSARDQVGLAGGHEQFF. CDR3 nucleotide sequence: TGCAGTGCTAGAGATCAAGTGGGACTAGCGGGGGGCCATGAGCAGTTCTTC.

This clonotype has just a few counts. V gene TRBV7-3 combines with J gene TRBJ2-1, with D unclear. The germline V and J ends were trimmed by 2 bases and 2 bases, with 10 bases remaining between them. The CDR3 is 15 residues long. Germline V gives CDR1 SGHTA, CDR2 FQGTGA. CDR3 region: CASSLVVATYNEQFF. DNA of the CDR3: TGTGCCAGCAGCTTAGTAGTGGCAACCTACAATGAGCAGTTCTTC.

The chain is built from TRBV20-1 and TRBJ2-7, with TRBD1 matching 9 bases. V lost 3 bases to trimming and J lost 7 bases; unmatched junction nucleotides: 4. The germline V gene has CDR1 DFQATT and CDR2 SNEGSKA (reference sequence). This CDR3 region has 12 residues. The CDR3 reads CSASGQGQEQYF. The CDR3 DNA sequence: TGCAGTGCTAGTGGACAGGGGCAAGAGCAGTACTTC.

The chain combines TRBV6-2 or TRBV6-3 with TRBJ2-5; perhaps TRBD2 as D (6 bases). This CDR3 is built from 16 residues. Germline CDR1 is MNHEY and CDR2 is SVGEGT. V lost 5 bases and J 2 bases, leaving 18 bases between the germline ends. CDR3 sequence: CASSPGRGTKQETQYF. The CDR3 DNA is TGTGCCAGCAGTCCGGGGCGGGGAACAAAACAAGAGACCCAGTACTTC.

The chain has TRBV12-3 or TRBV12-4 and TRBJ2-3, with 9 bases identical to TRBD1. This CDR3 spans 14 amino acids. V lost 5 bases and J lost 5; bases outside the gene matches: 5. Here the CDR3 reads CASSRGTGIDTQYF. CDR3 in DNA: TGTGCCAGCAGTCGGGGGACAGGGATAGATACGCAGTATTTT.

In this sample, this clonotype turned up a few times. The J gene is TRBJ2-7, the V gene TRBV2; tentative D call: TRBD1 (5 bases). V lost 4 bases to trimming and J lost 5 bases, with 15 bases between them. This CDR3 spans 14 amino acids. Germline assignment: CDR1 SNHLY and CDR2 FYNNEI. Here the CDR3 reads CASSGTILVDEQYF. The DNA for the CDR3 is TGTGCCAGCAGTGGGACAATTCTTGTCGACGAGCAGTACTTC.

J is TRBJ1-6 and V is TRBV11-2; TRBD1 matches 8 bases. With V trimmed by 4 bases and J by 6 bases, 5 bases remained unmatched. The CDR3 consists of 15 residues. Germline V CDR1 and CDR2: SGHAT, FQNNGV. The DNA of the CDR3 is TGTGCCAGCAGCTCGCAGGGGGCAGTTAATTCACCCCTCCACTTT. The encoded protein is CASSSQGAVNSPLHF.

This clonotype was observed a handful of times. This chain uses TRBV20-1 with TRBJ2-7; 9 positions match TRBD2. The J call may be faulty, since TRBJ2-5 better matches the DNA end. This CDR3 region has 14 residues. The germline gives CDR1 DFQATT, CDR2 SNEGSKA (reference sequence). In DNA, the CDR3 is TGCAGTGCTAGAGGGGGAGCGGGGGGTGAGACCCAGTACTTC. This gives the protein CSARGGAGGETQYF.

CDR3 sequence: CASSAHSYEQYF. The CDR3 DNA follows: TGTGCCAGCAGCGCCCACTCCTACGAGCAGTACTTC. This chain connects TRBV5-6 to TRBJ2-7, with D uncertain. V was pared by 4 bases and J by 0 bases, with 5 bases between. The CDR3 has 12 residues. Germline CDR1 and CDR2: SGHDT and YYEEEE.

This clonotype has a count of ten or more. The chain has TRBV4-2 and TRBJ2-7; 11 bases map to TRBD2. The CDR3 runs 16 residues. V trimming: 0 bases; J trimming: 3 bases; junction bases outside the gene matches: 4. The germline V gene encodes CDR1 LGHNA and CDR2 YNFKEQ. The CDR3 nucleotides read TGTGCCAGCAGCCAAGATCTACTAGCGGGAGACTACGAGCAGTACTTC. As protein: CASSQDLLAGDYEQYF.